Described below is a single T cell receptor (beta chain) sequence and its context. Its antigen is undetermined. Looked up from germline, CDR1 is GTSNPN and CDR2 is SVGIG (reference sequence). This CDR3 has 16 amino acids. V was clipped by 1 base and J by 0 bases; unmatched bases: 5. While unrecorded immune exposures were likely, the donors were nominally healthy when sampled. With 60 Vbeta and 13 Jbeta primers, the PCR was carried out. The data were produced by immunoSEQ multiplex PCR, yet TCRdb's version contains in-frame clones alone and is incomplete. The sample holds 80,000 to 95,000 clones. This sample is part of a study of cytomegalovirus exposure and HLA in healthy donors. Broader study findings: Beyond CMV serostatus, there was no information to go on about immune exposure.

The clonotype comes from a woman aged 25 to 39 in good health and CMV-seronegative. The specimen sequenced was PBMCs. This chain uses TRBV30 with TRBJ2-1, with 8 bases lining up with TRBD2. The CDR3 sequence: CAWSGTGTSSYNEQFF. The CDR3 DNA is TGTGCCTGGAGTGGGACCGGGACTAGCTCCTACAATGAGCAGTTCTTC.